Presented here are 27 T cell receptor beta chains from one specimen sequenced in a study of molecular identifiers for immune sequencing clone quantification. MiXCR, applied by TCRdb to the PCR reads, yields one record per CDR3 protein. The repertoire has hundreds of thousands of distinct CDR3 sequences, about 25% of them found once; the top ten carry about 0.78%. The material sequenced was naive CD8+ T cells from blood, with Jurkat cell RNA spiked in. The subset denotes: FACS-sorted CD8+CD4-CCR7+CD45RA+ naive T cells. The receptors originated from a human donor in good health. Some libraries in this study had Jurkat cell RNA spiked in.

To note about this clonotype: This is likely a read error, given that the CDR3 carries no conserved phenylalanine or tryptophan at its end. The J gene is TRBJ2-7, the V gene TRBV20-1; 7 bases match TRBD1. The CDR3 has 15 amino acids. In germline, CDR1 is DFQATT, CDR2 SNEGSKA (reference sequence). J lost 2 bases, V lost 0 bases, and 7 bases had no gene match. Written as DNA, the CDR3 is TGCAGTGCTAGAGATCTCGGGACAGAAACCTACGAGCAGTACTAC. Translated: CSARDLGTETYEQYY.

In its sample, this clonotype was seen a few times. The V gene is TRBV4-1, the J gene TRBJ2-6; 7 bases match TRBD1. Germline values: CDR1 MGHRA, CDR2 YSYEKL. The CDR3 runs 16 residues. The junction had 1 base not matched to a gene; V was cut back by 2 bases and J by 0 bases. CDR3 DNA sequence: TGCGCCAGCAGCCAAAGGGACAGCTCTGGGGCCAACGTCCTGACTTTC. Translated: CASSQRDSSGANVLTF.

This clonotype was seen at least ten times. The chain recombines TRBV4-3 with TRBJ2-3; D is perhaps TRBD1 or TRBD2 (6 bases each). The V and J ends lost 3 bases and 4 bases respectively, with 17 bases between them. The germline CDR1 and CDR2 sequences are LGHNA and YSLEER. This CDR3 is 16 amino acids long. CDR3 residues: CASSHIWGREADTQYF. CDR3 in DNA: TGCGCCAGCAGCCATATATGGGGGCGGGAAGCAGATACGCAGTATTTT.

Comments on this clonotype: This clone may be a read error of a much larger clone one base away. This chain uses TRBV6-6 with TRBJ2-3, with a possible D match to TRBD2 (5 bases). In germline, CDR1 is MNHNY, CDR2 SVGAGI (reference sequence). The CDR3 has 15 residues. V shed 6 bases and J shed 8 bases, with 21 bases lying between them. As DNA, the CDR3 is TGTGCCAGCAGGCTTCCGGACTCAGAGGGAAGTACGCAGTATTTT. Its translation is CASRLPDSEGSTQYF.

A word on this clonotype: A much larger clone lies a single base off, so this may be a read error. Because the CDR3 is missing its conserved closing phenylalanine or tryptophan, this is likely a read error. The CDR3 sequence is CASSLDGRGMTDTQYS. The CDR3 nucleotides read TGTGCCAGCAGCTTGGATGGGCGGGGGATGACAGATACGCAGTATTCT. The chain uses TRBV5-4 and TRBJ2-3; TRBD2 agrees at 7 bases. The CDR3 is made up of 16 amino acids. The V and J ends lost 0 bases and 3 bases, in that order; junction bases with no gene match: 7. Germline V gene data show CDR1 as SGHNT and CDR2 as YYREEE (reference sequence).

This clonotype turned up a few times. CDR3 loop: CASSQDPGYGEKLFF. The CDR3, as DNA: TGCGCCAGCAGCCAAGACCCAGGGTACGGTGAAAAACTGTTTTTT. The gene calls are TRBV4-1 and TRBJ1-4, with D tentatively TRBD1 (5 bases). V shed 0 bases and J shed 7 bases, with 12 bases lying between them. Per the germline V gene, CDR1 is MGHRA and CDR2 is YSYEKL. The length of the CDR3 is 15 residues.

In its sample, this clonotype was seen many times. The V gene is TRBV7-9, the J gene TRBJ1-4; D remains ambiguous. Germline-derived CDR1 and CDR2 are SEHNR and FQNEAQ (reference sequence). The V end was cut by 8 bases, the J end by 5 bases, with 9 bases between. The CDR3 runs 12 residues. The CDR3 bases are TGTGCCAGCGGCGACGGAAATGAAAAACTGTTTTTT. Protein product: CASGDGNEKLFF.

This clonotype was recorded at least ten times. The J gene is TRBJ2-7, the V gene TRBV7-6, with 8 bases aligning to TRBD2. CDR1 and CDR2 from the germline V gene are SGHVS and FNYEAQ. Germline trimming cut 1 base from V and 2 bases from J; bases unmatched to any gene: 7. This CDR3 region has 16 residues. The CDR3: CASSLDDSGTAYEQYF. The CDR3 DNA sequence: TGTGCCAGCAGCTTAGATGATAGCGGGACTGCCTACGAGCAGTACTTC.

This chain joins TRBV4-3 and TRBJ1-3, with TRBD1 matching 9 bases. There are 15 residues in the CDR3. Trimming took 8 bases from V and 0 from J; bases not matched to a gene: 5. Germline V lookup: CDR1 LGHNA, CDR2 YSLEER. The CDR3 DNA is TGCGCCAGCGGGACAGGGACCGGCTCTGGAAACACCATATATTTT. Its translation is CASGTGTGSGNTIYF.

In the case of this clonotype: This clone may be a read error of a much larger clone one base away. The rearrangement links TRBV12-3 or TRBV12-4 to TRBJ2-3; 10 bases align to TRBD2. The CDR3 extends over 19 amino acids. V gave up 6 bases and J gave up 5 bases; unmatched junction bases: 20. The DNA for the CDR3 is TGTGCCAGCAGACAAGACGGGGGCGACCCCAGCGGGGGGGAAGATACGCAGTATTTT. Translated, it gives CASRQDGGDPSGGEDTQYF.

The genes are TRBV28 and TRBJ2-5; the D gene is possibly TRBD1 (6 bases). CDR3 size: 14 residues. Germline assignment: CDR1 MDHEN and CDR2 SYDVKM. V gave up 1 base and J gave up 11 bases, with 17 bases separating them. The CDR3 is CASSLSGQSSVQYF. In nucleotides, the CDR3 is TGTGCCAGCAGTTTATCAGGACAGAGCTCTGTGCAGTACTTC.

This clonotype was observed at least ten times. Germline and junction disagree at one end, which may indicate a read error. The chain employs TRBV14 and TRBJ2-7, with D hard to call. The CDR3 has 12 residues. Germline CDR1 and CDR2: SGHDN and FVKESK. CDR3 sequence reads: CASGHGFYEQYF. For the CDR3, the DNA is TGTGCCAGCGGCCACGGGTTCTACGAGCAGTACTTC.

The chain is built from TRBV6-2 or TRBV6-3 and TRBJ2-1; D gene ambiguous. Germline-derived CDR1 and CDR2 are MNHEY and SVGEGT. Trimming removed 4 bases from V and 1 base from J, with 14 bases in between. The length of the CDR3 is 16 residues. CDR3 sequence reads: CASSSTAFRSYNEQFF. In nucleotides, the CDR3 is TGTGCCAGCAGTTCTACTGCTTTCAGATCCTACAATGAGCAGTTCTTC.

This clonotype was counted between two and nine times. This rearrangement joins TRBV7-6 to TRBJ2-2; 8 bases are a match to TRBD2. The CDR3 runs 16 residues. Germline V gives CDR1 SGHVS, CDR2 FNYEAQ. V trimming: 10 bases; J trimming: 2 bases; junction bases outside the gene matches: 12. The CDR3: CAIDGRTSYNTGELFF. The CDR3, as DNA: TGTGCCATCGACGGGAGGACTAGCTATAACACCGGGGAGCTGTTTTTT.

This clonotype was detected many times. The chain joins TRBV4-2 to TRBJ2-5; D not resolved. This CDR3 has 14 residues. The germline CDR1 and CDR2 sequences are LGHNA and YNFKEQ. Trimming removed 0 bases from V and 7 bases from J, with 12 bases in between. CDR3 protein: CASSQEASPPTQYF. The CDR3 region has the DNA TGTGCCAGCAGCCAAGAGGCCTCCCCCCCGACCCAGTACTTC.

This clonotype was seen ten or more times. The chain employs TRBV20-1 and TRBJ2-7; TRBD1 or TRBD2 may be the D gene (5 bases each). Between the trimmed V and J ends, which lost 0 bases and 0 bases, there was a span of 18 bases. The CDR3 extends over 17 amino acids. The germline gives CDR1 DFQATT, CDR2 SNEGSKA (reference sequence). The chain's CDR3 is CSARDRGGGPYSYEQYF. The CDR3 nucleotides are TGCAGTGCTAGAGATAGGGGTGGGGGTCCCTACTCCTACGAGCAGTACTTC.

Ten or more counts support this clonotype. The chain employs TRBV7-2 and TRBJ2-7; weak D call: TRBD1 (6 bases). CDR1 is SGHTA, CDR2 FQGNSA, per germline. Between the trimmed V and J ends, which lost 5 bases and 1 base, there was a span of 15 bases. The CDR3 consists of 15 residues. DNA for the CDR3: TGTGCCAGCAGCCTTGGACAGTCCCTTTCCTACGAGCAGTACTTC. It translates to CASSLGQSLSYEQYF.

In nucleotides, the CDR3 is TGTGCCAGTAGTATTATAAACTCCAATGAGCAGTTCTTC. This translates into CASSIINSNEQFF. The chain recombines TRBV19 with TRBJ2-1; D is uncertain. The CDR3 consists of 13 residues. Trimming took 3 bases from V and 6 from J, leaving 9 bases between them. Germline lookup yields CDR1 LNHDA and CDR2 SQIVND (reference sequence).

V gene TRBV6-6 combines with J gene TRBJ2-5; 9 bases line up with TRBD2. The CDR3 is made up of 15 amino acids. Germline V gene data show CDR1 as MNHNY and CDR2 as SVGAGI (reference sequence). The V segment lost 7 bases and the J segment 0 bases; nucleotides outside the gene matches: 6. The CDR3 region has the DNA TGTGCCAGCATACAGCGGGGGGACTACCAAGAGACCCAGTACTTC. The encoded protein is CASIQRGDYQETQYF.

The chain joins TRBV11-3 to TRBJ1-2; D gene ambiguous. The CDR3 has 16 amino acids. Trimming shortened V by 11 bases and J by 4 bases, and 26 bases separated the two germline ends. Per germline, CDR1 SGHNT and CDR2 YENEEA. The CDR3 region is CARRWAPPQAPYGYTF. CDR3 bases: TGTGCCCGCCGCTGGGCCCCGCCTCAAGCCCCCTATGGCTACACCTTC.

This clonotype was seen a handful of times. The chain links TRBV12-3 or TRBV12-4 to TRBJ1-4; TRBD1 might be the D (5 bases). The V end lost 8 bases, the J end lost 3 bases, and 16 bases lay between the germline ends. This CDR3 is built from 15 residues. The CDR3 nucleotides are TGTGCCAGCGGAAGGATGGGGGTTCCTAATGAAAAACTGTTTTTT. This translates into CASGRMGVPNEKLFF.

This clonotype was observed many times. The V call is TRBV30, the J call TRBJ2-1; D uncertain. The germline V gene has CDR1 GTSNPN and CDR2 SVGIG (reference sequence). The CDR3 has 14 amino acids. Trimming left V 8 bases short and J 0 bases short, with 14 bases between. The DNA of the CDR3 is TGTGCCCGGACGACAACCCGCTCCTACAATGAGCAGTTCTTC. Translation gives CARTTTRSYNEQFF.

The CDR3 loop reads CASSSPGQYYYEQYF. CDR3 DNA: TGTGCCAGCAGTTCGCCGGGACAGTATTACTACGAGCAGTACTTC. The chain joins TRBV27 to TRBJ2-7; 7 bases match TRBD1. The J segment lost 3 bases and the V segment lost 4 bases, leaving 9 bases of the junction unmatched. This CDR3 comprises 15 residues. Germline loops: CDR1 MNHEY, CDR2 SMNVEV (reference sequence).

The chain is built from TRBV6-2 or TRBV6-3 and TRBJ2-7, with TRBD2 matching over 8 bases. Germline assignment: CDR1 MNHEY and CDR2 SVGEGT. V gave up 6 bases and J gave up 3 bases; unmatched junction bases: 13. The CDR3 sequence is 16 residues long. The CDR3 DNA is TGTGCCAGCAGCTCACTTGGGATAGCGGGACACTACGAGCAGTACTTC. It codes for CASSSLGIAGHYEQYF.

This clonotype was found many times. The CDR3 spells CSVEPANTDTQYF. The CDR3 DNA reads TGCAGCGTTGAACCGGCAAACACAGATACGCAGTATTTT. The chain combines TRBV29-1 with TRBJ2-3; D unresolved. Trimming removed 2 bases from V and 2 bases from J, with 8 bases in between. CDR3 length: 13 amino acids. Germline lookup yields CDR1 SQVTM and CDR2 ANQGSEA.

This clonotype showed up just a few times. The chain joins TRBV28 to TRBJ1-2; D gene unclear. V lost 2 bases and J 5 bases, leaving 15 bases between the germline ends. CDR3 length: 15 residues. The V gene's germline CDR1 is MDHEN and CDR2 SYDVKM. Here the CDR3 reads CASSLTVGTVYGYTF. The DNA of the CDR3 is TGTGCCAGCAGTTTAACTGTAGGTACAGTTTATGGCTACACCTTC.

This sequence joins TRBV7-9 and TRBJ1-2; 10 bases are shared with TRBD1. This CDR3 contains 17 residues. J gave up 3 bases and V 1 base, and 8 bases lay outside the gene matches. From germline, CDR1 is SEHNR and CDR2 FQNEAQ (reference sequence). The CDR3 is CASSLVGQGRGDYGYTF. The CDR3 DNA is TGTGCCAGCAGCTTAGTGGGACAGGGGCGTGGCGACTATGGCTACACCTTC.